This T cell receptor (beta chain) originates from a study of cytomegalovirus exposure and HLA in healthy donors. General study results and limits: Donor immune exposure was known only as CMV serostatus. Among the sequence variants, a highly shared cluster was likely an artifact of sequencing.

The CDR3 length is 13 residues. Looked up from germline, CDR1 is SEHNR and CDR2 is FQNEAQ (reference sequence). Trimming cost V 7 bases and J 1 base, with 10 bases left between them. Turning to this clone: The antigen is unknown.

Amplification used 60 Vbeta primers and 13 Jbeta primers. The data were produced by immunoSEQ multiplex PCR, yet TCRdb's version contains in-frame clones alone and is incomplete. The repertoire table contains 40,000 to 50,000 clones. The origin of this receptor is a middle-aged woman in good health and CMV-seronegative. Sequenced sample: PBMCs. The V gene is TRBV7-9, the J gene TRBJ1-1; TRBD1 is a possible D gene (6 bases). The chain's CDR3 is CASIIGGNTEAFF. The CDR3 DNA sequence: TGTGCCAGCATCATAGGGGGGAACACTGAAGCTTTCTTT.